The present TCR beta chain was sequenced within a study of neurological immune-mediated disorders. The method for making cDNA was 5'RACE, and it used 10-nucleotide random UMIs. TCRdb independently ran MiXCR on the 5' RACE reads; one entry per CDR3 protein. The sample holds roughly 80,000 distinct CDR3 sequences, roughly 18% seen once. There are a few counts of this clonotype. The antigen is not known. Study-wide findings and caveats: Patients with HTLV-1-associated myelopathy showed the most TCR clonal expansion. Those with multiple sclerosis showed the least, falling below healthy controls.

The V gene's germline CDR1 is MNHNS and CDR2 SASEGT. The CDR3 loop spans 14 amino acids. Trimming stripped 7 bases from V and 10 bases from J, with 22 bases between. The group of healthy controls was made up of people who were blood bank volunteers in Maryland, USA. Sequencing was performed on PBMCs. This receptor was taken from a woman aged 40 to 50 in good health. The chain uses TRBV6-1 and TRBJ1-2; tentative D call: TRBD1 (6 bases). The CDR3 DNA sequence: TGTGCCAGCACAGTGGTGGGGGGCCCAAAGGCCTACACCTTC. As protein: CASTVVGGPKAYTF.